The source of this TCR beta chain is a study of response to subunit inactivated influenza vaccine. TCRdb re-called the RT-PCR reads through MiXCR, storing one row per CDR3 protein. Found here are about 540,000 distinct CDR3 sequences, less than 25% of them singletons; the top ten hold roughly 2.8%. This clonotype was detected a few times. CDR3 length: 15 residues. V lost 2 bases to trimming and J lost 4 bases, with 11 bases between them. The same sample was also used in a study of T cells expressing NK-cell markers. From that report: The authors made TCR beta cDNA libraries by 5'RACE template switching. This switching added a universal primer site and UMIs.

The TCR was taken from a man between 50 and 59 years old who received an inactivated influenza vaccine. The sequenced sample was CD4+ T cells sorted from PBMCs, obtained about 11 days after vaccination. The V and J genes are TRBV12-3 or TRBV12-4 and TRBJ2-2; D gene ambiguous. The CDR3 loop is CASSLKTPPTGELFF. Here the CDR3 DNA reads TGTGCCAGCAGTTTAAAAACTCCTCCCACCGGGGAGCTGTTTTTT.